The following is a TCR beta chain sequence with its context. The data are from a study of blood T cell repertoires in COVID-19. Whole-study context: PBMCs, B-cell-depleted T cells, or T cells were the source of the cDNA or gDNA that made up the material.

The authors' processing: Nucleated cell number was recorded as an estimate derived from reference gene primer amplification. Sequencing used immunoSEQ multiplex PCR; TCRdb keeps in-frame clones, though not all of them. D and trimming were read from the DNA, whereas the V and J calls and clone size are those reported in that table. The sample shows some 13,000 clones, 73% of them seen only once. The CDR3 loop spans 15 amino acids. V lost 3 bases, J lost 4 bases, and 13 bases lay in between. Looked up from germline, CDR1 is LGHDT and CDR2 is YNNKEL (reference sequence). The sequencing sample was made of peripheral blood. The chain has TRBV3-1 (or the pseudogene TRBV3-2) and TRBJ2-1; D might be TRBD1 (5 bases). The source is a human donor in a cohort sampled during active COVID-19. CDR3 loop: CASSHKGNFYNEQFF. The CDR3 nucleotides read TGTGCCAGCAGCCATAAGGGGAACTTTTACAATGAGCAGTTCTTC.